This T cell receptor (beta chain) was obtained from a study of identifying expanded T cells in peripheral blood. General study points: Clone count variance between roughly 2-week samples rose with total template count. About 1.2 clones differed between technical replicates, versus around 15 and 19 over time.

Notes on this clone: What it recognizes is unknown.

Generated by immunoSEQ multiplex PCR, the TCRdb table keeps only in-frame clones and is missing some. Seen here are 55,000 to 75,000 clones, 87% observed once, and the top ten hold around 4.6%. The CDR3 is 13 residues long. In germline, CDR1 is LNHNV, CDR2 YYDKDF (reference sequence). The TCR originated in a person aged 18 to 75 in good health. The rearrangement joins TRBV15 to TRBJ2-1; D is unclear. Sequenced material: blood. The CDR3 sequence: CAAGPENYNEQFF. CDR3 coding DNA: TGTGCTGCAGGCCCGGAGAATTACAATGAGCAGTTCTTC. Combining the CDR3 with reference TRBV15 and TRBJ2-1 gives the whole variable domain DAMVIQNPRYQVTQFGKPVTLSCSQTLNHNVMYWYQQKSSQAPKLLFHYYDKDFNNEADTPDNFQSRRPNTSFCFLDIRSPGLGDTAMYLCAAGPENYNEQFFGPGTRLTVL.